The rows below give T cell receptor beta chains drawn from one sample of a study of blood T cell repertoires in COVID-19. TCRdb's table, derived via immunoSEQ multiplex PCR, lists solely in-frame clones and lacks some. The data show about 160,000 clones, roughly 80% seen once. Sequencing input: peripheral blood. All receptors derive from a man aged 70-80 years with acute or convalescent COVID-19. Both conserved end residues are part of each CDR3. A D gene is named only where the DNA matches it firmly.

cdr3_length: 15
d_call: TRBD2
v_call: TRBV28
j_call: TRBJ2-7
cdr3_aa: CASSLGTSVAYEQYF

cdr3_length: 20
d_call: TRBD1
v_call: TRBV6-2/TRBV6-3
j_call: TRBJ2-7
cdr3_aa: CASSQLTPGQGTLRGGEQYF

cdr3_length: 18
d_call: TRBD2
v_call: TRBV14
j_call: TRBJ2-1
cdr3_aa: CASSQPARTSGIYNEQFF

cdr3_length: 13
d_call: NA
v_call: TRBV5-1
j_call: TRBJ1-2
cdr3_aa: CASSLEQGPGYTF

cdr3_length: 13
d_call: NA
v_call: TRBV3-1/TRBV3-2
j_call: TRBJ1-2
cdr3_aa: CASSQGALNGYTF

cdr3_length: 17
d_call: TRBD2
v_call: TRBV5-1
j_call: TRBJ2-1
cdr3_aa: CASSSGLAGGYYNEQFF

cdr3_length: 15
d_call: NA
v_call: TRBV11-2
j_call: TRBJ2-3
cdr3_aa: CASSFAGPSANTQYF

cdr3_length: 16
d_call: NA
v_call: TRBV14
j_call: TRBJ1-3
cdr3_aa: CASSQLTPGTGNTIYF

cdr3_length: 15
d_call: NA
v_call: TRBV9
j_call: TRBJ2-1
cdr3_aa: CASSVGYPQGNEQFF

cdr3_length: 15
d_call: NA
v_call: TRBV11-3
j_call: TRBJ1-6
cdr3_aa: CASSRGGPGASPLHF

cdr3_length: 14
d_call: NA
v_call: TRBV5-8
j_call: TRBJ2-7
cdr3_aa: CASSRQDGPYEQYF

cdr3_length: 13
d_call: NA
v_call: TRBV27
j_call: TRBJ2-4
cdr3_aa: CASRNLGRGDQYF

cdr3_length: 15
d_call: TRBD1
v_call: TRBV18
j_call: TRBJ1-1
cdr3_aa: CASSPEGTGGLQAFF

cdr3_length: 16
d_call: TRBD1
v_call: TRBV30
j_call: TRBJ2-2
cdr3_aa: CAWSPETGANTGELFF

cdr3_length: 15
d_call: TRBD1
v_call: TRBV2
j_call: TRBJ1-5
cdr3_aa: CASTPTGLNNQPQHF

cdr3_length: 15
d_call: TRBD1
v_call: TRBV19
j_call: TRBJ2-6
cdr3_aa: CASMTGGAGANVLTF

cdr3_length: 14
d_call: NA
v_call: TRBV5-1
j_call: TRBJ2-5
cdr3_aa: CASGKRGYGEAQYF

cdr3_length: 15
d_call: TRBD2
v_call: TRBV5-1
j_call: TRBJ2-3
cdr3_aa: CASRETGGSTDTQYF

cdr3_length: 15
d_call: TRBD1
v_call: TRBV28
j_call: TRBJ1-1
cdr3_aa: CASRSPGQAKTEAFF

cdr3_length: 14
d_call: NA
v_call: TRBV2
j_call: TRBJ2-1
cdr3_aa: CASSPPLAYGEQFF

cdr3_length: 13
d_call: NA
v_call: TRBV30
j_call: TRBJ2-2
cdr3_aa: CAWSAHGTGELFF

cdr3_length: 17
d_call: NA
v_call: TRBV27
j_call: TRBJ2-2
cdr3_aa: CASSFSSVGRNTGELFF

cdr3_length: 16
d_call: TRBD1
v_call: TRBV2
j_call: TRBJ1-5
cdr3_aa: CASGRTGGSGNQPQHF

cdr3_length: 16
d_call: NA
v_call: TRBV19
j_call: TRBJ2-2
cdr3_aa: CASSLGGGMNTGELFF

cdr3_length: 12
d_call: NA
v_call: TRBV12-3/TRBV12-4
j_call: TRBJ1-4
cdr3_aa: CASSFAAEKLFF

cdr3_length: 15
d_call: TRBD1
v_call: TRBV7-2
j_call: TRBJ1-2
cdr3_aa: CASSLGGQGNYGYTF

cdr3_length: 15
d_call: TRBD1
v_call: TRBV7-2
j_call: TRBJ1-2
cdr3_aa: CASSRDRVPNYGYTF

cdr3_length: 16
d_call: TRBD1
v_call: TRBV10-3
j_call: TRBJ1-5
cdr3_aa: CAISDSGTGGSQPQHF

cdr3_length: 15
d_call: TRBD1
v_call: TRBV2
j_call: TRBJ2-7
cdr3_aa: CASSEDTGQSSQQYF

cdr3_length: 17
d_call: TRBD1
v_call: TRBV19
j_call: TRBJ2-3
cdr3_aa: CASSIWGPRQGADTQYF

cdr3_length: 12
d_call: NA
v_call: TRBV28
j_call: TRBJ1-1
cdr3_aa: CASSFGGIGAFF

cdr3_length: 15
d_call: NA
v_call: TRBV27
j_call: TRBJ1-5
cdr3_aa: CASRTDRNSNQPQHF

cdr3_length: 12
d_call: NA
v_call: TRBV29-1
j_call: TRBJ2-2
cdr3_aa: CTATENTGELFF

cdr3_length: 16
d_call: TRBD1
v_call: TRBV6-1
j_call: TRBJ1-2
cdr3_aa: CASSDYGTGGVDGYTF

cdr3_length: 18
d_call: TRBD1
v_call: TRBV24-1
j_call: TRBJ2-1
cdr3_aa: CATSDSKTGESSYNEQFF

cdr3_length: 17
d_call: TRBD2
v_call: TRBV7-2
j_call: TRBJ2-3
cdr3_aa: CASSLGSGSWSTDTQYF

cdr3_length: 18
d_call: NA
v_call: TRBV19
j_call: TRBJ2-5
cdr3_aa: CASSISLSGTTRGETQYF

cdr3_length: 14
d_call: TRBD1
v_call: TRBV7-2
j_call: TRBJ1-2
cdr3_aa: CASSSAQGAHGYTF

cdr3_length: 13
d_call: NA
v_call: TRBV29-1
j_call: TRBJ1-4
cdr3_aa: CSVAILGGRKLFF

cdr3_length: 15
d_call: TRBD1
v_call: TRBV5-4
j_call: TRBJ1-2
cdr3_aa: CASSLETGYGYGYTF

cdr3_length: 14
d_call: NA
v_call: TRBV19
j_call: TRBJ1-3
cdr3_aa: CASSIDHVGNTIYF

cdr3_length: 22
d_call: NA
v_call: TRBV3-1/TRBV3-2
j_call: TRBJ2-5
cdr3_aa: CASSQDSSGYRVGDNLQETQYF

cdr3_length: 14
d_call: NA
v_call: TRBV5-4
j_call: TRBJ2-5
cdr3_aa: CASSAGQTQETQYF

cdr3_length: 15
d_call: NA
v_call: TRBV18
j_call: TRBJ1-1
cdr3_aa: CASSPRWTENTEAFF

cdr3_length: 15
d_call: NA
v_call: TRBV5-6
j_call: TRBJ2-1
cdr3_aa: CASSLVGSSYNEQFF

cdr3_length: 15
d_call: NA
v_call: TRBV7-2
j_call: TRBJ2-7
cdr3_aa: CASSLVGGKSDEQYF

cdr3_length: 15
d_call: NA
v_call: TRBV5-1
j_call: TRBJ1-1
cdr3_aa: CASSLNVVLNTEAFF

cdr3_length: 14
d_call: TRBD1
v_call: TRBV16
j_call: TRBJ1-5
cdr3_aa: CASSHDRVSQPQHF

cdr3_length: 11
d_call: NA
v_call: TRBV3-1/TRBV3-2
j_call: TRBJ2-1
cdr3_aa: CASSRDSRSVF

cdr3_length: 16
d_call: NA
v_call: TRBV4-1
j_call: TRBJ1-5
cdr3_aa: CASSLQDPFRGQPQHF

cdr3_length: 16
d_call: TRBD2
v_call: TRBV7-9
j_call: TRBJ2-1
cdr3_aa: CASRPSGRAYYNEQFF

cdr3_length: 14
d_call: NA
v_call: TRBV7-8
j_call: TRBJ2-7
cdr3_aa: CASSKRSRSYEQYF